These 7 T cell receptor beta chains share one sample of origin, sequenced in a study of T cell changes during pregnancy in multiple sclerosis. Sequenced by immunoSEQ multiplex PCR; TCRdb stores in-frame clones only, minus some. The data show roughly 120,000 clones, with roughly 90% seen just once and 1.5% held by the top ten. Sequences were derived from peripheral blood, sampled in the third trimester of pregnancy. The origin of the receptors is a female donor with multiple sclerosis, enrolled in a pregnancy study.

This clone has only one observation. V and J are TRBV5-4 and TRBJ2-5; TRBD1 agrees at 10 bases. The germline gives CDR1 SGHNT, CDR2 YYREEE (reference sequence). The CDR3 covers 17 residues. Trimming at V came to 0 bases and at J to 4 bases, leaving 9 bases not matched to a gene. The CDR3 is CASSLARDRGRGETQYF. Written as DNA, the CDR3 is TGTGCCAGCAGCTTGGCCCGAGACAGGGGGCGCGGAGAGACCCAGTACTTC.

The CDR3 loop is CASSQRQGTADTQYF. The CDR3 DNA reads as TGTGCCAGCAGCCAAAGACAGGGGACGGCAGATACGCAGTATTTT. The chain combines TRBV7-3 with TRBJ2-3; 8 bases agree with TRBD1. J gave up 4 bases and V 5 bases, and 8 bases lay outside the gene matches. The CDR3 loop spans 15 amino acids. Germline lookup yields CDR1 SGHTA and CDR2 FQGTGA.

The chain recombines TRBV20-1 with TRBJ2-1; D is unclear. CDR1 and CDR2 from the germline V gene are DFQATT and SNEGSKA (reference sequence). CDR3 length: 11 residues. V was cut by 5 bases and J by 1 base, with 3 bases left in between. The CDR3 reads CSALSYNEQFF. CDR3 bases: TGCAGTGCTCTGTCCTACAATGAGCAGTTCTTC.

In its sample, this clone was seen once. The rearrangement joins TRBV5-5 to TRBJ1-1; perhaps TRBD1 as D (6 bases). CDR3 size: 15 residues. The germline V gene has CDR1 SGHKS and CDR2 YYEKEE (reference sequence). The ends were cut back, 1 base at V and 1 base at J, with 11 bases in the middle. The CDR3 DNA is TGTGCCAGCAGCTTGACCGGGACACAGAACACTGAAGCTTTCTTT. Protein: CASSLTGTQNTEAFF.

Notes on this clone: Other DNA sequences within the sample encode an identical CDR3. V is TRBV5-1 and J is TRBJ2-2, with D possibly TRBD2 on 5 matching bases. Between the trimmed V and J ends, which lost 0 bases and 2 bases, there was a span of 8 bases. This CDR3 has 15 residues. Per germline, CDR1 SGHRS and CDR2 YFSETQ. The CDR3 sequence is CASSLGTLNTGELFF. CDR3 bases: TGCGCCAGCAGCTTGGGGACTCTAAACACCGGGGAGCTGTTTTTT. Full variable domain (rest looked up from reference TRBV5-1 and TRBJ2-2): KAGVTQTPRYLIKTRGQQVTLSCSPISGHRSVSWYQQTPGQGLQFLFEYFSETQRNKGNFPGRFSGRQFSNSRSEMNVSTLELGDSALYLCASSLGTLNTGELFFGEGSRLTVL.

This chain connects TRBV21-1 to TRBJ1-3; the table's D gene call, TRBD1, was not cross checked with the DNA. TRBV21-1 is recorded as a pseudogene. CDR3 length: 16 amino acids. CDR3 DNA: TGTGCCAGCAGCCTTCAGACAAGCTACTCTGGAAACACCATATATTTT. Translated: CASSLQTSYSGNTIYF.

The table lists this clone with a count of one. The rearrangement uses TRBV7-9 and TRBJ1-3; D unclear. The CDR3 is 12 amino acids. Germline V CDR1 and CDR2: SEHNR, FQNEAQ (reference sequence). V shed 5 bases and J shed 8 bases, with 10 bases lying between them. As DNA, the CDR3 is TGTGCCAGCAGCCTTCAGAGGTACACCATATATTTT. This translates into CASSLQRYTIYF.